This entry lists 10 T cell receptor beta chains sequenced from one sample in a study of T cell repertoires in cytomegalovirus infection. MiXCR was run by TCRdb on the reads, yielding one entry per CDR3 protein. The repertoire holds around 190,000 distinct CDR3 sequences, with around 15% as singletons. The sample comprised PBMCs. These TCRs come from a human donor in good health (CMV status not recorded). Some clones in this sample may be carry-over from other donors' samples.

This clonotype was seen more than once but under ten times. The CDR3 is CASSLSQPDYGYTF. CDR3 sequence (DNA): TGTGCCAGCAGTTTGAGTCAGCCCGACTATGGCTACACCTTC. The gene calls are TRBV28 and TRBJ1-2; D is unclear. With 3 bases removed from V and 3 bases from J, the gap between germline ends came to 11 bases. The CDR3 runs to 14 residues. CDR1 and CDR2 from the germline V gene are MDHEN and SYDVKM.

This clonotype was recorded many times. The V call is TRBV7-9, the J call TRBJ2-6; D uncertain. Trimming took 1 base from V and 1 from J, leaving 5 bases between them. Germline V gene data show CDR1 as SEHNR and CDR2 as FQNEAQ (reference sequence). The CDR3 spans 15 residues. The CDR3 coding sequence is TGTGCCAGCAGCTTAGGGGTGTCTGGGGCCAACGTCCTGACTTTC. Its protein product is CASSLGVSGANVLTF.

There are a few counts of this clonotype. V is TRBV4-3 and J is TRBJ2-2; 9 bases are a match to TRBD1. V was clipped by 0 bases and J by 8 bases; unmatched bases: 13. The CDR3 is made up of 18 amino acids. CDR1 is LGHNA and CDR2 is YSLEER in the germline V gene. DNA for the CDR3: TGCGCCAGCAGCCAAGATTTATACGGGACAGGGAAAAGTGGGGAGCTGTTTTTT. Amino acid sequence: CASSQDLYGTGKSGELFF.

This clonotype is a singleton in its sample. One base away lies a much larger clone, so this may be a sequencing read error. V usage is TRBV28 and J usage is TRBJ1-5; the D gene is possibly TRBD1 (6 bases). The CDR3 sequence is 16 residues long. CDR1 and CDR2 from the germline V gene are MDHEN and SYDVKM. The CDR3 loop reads CASILSTGRVNQPQHF. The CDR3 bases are TGTGCCAGCATTTTATCCACAGGGAGGGTCAATCAGCCCCAGCATTTT.

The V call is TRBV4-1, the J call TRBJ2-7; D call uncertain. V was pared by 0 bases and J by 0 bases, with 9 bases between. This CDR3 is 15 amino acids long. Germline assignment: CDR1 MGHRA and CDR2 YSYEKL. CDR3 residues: CASSQDRRSSYEQYF. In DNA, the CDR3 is TGCGCCAGCAGCCAAGATCGGCGTAGCTCCTACGAGCAGTACTTC.

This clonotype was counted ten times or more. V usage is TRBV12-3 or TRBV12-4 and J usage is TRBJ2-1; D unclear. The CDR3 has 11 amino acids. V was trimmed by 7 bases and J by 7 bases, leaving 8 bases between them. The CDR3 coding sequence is TGTGCCAGCACCCAGCAGAATGAGCAGTTCTTC. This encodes CASTQQNEQFF.

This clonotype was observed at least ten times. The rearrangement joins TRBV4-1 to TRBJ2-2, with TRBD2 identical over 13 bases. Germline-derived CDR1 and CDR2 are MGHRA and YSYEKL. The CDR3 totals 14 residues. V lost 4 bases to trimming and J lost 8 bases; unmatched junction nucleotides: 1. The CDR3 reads CASSRTSGSGELFF. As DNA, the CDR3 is TGCGCCAGCAGCCGGACTAGCGGGAGTGGGGAGCTGTTTTTT.

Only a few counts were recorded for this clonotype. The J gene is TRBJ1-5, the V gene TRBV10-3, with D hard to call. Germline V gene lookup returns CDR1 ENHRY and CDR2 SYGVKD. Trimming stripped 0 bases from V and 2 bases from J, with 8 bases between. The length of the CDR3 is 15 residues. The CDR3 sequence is CAISESRQGNQPQHF. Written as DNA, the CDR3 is TGTGCCATCAGTGAGTCGCGGCAGGGCAATCAGCCCCAGCATTTT.

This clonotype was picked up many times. CDR3 in amino acids: CASSYLAGAYEQYF. CDR3 bases: TGTGCCAGCAGCTACCTGGCGGGGGCTTACGAGCAGTACTTC. The chain combines TRBV7-2 with TRBJ2-7, with TRBD2 as a possible D gene (7 bases). Germline lookup yields CDR1 SGHTA and CDR2 FQGNSA. The CDR3 loop spans 14 amino acids. Trimming removed 4 bases at V and 4 bases at J, with 14 bases between.

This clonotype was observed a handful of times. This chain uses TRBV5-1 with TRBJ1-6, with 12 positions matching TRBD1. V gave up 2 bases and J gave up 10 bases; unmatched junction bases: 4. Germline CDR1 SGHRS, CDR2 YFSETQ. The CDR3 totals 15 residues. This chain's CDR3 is CASSLTGTGGSPLHF. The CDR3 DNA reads TGCGCCAGCAGCTTAACCGGGACAGGGGGCTCACCCCTCCACTTT. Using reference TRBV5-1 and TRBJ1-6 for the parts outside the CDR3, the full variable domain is KAGVTQTPRYLIKTRGQQVTLSCSPISGHRSVSWYQQTPGQGLQFLFEYFSETQRNKGNFPGRFSGRQFSNSRSEMNVSTLELGDSALYLCASSLTGTGGSPLHFGNGTRLTVT.